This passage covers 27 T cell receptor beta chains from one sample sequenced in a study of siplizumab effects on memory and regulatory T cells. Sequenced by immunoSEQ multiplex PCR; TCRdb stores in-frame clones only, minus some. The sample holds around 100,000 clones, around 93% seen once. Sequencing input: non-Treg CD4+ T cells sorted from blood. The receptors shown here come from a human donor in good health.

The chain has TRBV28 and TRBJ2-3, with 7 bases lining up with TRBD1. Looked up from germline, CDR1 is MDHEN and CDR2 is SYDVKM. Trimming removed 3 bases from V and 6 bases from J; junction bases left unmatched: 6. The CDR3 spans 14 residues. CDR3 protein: CASSFRQGADTQYF. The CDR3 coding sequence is TGTGCCAGCAGTTTTCGACAGGGAGCCGATACGCAGTATTTT.

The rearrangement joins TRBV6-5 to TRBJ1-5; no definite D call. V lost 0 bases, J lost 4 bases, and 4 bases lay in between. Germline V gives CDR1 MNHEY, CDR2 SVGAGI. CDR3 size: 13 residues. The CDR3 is CASSYSRNQPQHF. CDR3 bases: TGTGCCAGCAGTTACTCGAGGAATCAGCCCCAGCATTTT.

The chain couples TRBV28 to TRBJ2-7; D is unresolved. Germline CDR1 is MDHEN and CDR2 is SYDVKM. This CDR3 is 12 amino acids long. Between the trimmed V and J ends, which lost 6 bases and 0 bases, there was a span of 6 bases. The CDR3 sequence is CASRINSYEQYF. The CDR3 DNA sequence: TGTGCCAGCAGAATCAACTCCTACGAGCAGTACTTC.

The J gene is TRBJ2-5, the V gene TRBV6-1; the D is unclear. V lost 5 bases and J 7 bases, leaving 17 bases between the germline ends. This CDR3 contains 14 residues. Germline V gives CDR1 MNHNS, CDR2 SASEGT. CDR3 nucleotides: TGTGCCAGCAGTAAAGATCTACCCCCAGGGACCCAGTACTTC. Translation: CASSKDLPPGTQYF.

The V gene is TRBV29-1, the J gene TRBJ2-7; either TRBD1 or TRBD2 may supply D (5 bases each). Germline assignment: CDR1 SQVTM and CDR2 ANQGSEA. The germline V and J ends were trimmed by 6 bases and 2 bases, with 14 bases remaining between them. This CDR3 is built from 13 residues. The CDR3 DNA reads TGCAGCGTAGCGTCCCGGGACGCCTACGAGCAGTACTTC. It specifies CSVASRDAYEQYF.

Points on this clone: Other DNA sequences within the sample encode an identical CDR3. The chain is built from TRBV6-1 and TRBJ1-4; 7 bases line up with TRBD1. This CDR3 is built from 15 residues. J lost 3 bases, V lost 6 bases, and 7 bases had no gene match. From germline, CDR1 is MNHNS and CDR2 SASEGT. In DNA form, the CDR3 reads TGTGCCAGCAGGGATACCGGGACAGCTAATGAAAAACTGTTTTTT. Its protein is CASRDTGTANEKLFF.

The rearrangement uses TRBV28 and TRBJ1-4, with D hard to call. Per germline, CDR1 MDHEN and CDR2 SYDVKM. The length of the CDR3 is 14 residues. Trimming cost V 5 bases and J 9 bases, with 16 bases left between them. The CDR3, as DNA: TGTGCCAGCAGTGAGCCGGGGAGGGAAAAAAAACTGTTTTTT. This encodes CASSEPGREKKLFF.

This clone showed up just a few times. The CDR3 is CASSPGLDRSYEQYF. As DNA, the CDR3 is TGTGCCAGCTCACCCGGACTAGATCGTTCCTACGAGCAGTACTTC. This chain uses TRBV18 with TRBJ2-7; 7 bases agree with TRBD2. The trim removed 3 bases at V and 1 base at J, leaving 6 bases unmatched. The CDR3 is 15 residues long. The germline V gene encodes CDR1 KGHSH and CDR2 LQKENI.

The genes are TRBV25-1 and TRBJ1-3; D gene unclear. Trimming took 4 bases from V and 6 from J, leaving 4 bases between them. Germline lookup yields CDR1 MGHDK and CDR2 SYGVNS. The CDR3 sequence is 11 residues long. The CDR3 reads CASSVANTIYF. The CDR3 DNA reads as TGTGCCAGCAGTGTGGCAAACACCATATATTTT.

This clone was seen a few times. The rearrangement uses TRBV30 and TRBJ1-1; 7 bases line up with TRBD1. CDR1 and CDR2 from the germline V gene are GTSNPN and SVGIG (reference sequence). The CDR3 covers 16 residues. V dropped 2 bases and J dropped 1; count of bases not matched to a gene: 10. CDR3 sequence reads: CAWSPGRTGGNTEAFF. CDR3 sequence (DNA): TGTGCCTGGAGTCCAGGACGGACAGGAGGGAACACTGAAGCTTTCTTT.

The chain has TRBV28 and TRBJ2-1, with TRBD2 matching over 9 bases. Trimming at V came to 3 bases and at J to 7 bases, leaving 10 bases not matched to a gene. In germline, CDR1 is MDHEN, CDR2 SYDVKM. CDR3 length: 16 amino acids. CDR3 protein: CASSLDAGGPMNEQFF. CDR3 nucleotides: TGTGCCAGCAGTTTGGATGCGGGAGGGCCAATGAATGAGCAGTTCTTC.

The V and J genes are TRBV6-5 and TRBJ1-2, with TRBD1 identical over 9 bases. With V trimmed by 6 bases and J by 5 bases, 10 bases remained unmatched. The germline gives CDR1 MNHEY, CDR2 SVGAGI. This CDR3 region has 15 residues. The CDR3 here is CASSPGTGRRYGYTF. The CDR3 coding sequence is TGTGCCAGCAGCCCCGGGACAGGGAGAAGGTATGGCTACACCTTC.

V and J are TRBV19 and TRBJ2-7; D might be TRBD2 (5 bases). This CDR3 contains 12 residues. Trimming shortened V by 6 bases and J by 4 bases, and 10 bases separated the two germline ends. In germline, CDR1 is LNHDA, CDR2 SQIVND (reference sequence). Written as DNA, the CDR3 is TGTGCCAGTAGCCCGGACTTGTACGAGCAGTACTTC. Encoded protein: CASSPDLYEQYF.

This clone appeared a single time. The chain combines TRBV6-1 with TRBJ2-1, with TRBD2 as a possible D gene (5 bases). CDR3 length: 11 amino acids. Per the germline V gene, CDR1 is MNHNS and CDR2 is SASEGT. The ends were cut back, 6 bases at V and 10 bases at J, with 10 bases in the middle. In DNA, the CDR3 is TGTGCCAGCAGGAGGGCTGGGGAGCAGTTCTTC. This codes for CASRRAGEQFF.

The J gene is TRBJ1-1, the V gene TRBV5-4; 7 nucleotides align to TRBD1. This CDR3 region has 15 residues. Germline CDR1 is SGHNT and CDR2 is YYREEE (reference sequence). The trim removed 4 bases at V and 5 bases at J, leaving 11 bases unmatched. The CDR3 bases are TGTGCCAGCAGCAAGGTGGACAGGACGGGGACTGAAGCTTTCTTT. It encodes CASSKVDRTGTEAFF.

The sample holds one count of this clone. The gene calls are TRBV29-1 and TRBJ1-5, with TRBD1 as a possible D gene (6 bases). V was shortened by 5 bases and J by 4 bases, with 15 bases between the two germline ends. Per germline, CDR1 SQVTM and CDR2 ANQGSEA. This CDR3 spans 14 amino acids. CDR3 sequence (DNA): TGCAGCGTTCGGGGGGCTAACCCGAATCAGCCCCAGCATTTT. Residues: CSVRGANPNQPQHF.

The CDR3 loop is CASKASGRHNEQFF. Here the CDR3 DNA reads TGTGCCAGCAAGGCTAGCGGGAGGCATAATGAGCAGTTCTTC. This rearrangement joins TRBV6-4 to TRBJ2-1, with 11 bases lining up with TRBD2. Germline values: CDR1 MRHNA, CDR2 SNTAGT. The V and J ends lost 7 bases and 7 bases, in that order; junction bases with no gene match: 6. CDR3 length: 14 amino acids.

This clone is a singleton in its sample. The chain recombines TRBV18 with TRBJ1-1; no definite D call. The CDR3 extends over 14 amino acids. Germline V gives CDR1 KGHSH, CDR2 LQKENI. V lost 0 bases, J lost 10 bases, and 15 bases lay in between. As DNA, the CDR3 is TGTGCCAGCTCACCACCGAGCCTCTCTCTGGGAGCTTTCTTT. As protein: CASSPPSLSLGAFF.

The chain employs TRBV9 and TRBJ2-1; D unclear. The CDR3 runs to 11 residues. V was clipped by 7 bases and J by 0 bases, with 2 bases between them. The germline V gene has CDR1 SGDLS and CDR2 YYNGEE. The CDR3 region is CASASYNEQFF. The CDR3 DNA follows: TGTGCCAGCGCCTCCTACAATGAGCAGTTCTTC.

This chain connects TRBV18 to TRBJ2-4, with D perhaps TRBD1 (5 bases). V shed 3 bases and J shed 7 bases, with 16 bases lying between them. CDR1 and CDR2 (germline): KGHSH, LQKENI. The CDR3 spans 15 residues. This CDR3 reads CASSPLIGELNIQYF. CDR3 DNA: TGTGCCAGCTCACCGCTGATAGGGGAATTGAACATTCAGTACTTC.

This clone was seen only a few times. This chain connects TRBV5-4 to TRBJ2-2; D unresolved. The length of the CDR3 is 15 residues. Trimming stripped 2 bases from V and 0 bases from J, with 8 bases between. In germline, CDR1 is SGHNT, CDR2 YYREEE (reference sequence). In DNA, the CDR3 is TGTGCCAGCAGCTTCCGTAACGCGAACACCGGGGAGCTGTTTTTT. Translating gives CASSFRNANTGELFF.

The CDR3 DNA reads TGCGCCAGCAGCCAATCCCTCCCCCAGAGCTATGGCTACACCTTC. Protein sequence: CASSQSLPQSYGYTF. The rearrangement links TRBV4-1 to TRBJ1-2; D ambiguous. CDR1 and CDR2 from the germline V gene are MGHRA and YSYEKL. V lost 2 bases to trimming and J lost 4 bases, with 14 bases between them. The CDR3 is 15 residues long.

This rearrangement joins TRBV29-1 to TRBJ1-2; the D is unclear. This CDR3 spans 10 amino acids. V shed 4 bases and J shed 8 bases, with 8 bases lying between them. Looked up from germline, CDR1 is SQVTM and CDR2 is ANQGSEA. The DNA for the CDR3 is TGCAGCGTTGTATCTGGGGGCTACACCTTC. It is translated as CSVVSGGYTF.

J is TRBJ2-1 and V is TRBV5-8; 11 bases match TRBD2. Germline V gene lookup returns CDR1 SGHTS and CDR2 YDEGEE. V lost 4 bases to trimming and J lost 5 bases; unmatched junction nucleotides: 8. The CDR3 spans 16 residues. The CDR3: CASSRPGLAVHNEQFF. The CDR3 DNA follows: TGTGCCAGCAGCCGTCCGGGACTAGCGGTTCACAATGAGCAGTTCTTC.

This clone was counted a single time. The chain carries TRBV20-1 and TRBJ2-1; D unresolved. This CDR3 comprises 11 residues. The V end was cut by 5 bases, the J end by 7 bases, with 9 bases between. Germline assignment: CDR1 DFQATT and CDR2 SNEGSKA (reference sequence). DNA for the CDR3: TGCAGTGCTTCCCCGTTGAATGAGCAGTTCTTC. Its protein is CSASPLNEQFF.

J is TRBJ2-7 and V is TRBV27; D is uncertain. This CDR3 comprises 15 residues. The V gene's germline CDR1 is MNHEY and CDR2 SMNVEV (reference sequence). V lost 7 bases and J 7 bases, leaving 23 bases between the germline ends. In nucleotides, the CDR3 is TGTGCCAGCACCTTTAGGGCCAGTCCCTACGGGGAGCAGTACTTC. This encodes CASTFRASPYGEQYF.

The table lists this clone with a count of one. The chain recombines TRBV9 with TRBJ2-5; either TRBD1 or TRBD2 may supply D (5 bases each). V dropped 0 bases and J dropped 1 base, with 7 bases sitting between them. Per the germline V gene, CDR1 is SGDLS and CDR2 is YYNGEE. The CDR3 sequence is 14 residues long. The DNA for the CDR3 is TGTGCCAGCAGCGTAGCTGGGACCCAAGAGACCCAGTACTTC. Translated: CASSVAGTQETQYF. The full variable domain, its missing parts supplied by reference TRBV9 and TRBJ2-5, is DSGVTQTPKHLITATGQRVTLRCSPRSGDLSVYWYQQSLDQGLQFLIQYYNGEERAKGNILERFSAQQFPDLHSELNLSSLELGDSALYFCASSVAGTQETQYFGPGTRLLVL.